These T cell receptor beta chains were read from a single sample in a study of cytotoxic CD8 clonotypes in ibrutinib-treated CLL. Assay used: immunoSEQ multiplex PCR; TCRdb lists only in-frame clones, some missing. The sample lists around 300,000 clones; about 80% were seen once. This material consisted of PBMCs, taken before ibrutinib treatment. Receptors originate from a human donor with chronic lymphocytic leukemia. The CDR3 runs from the conserved cysteine through the conserved F or W. A D gene is named only where the DNA matches it firmly. For some rows the clone size is stated as once, few or many, or as a class when expanded; others skip it.

length,D,V,J,size,CDR3,DNA
15,TRBD2,TRBV7-3,TRBJ2-7,NA,CASSLDSAGGNEQYF,TGTGCCAGCAGCTTAGACTCTGCGGGGGGGAACGAGCAGTACTTC
16,NA,TRBV27,TRBJ1-1,NA,CASSLYRAGVNTEAFF,TGTGCCAGCAGTTTATACCGAGCTGGGGTGAACACTGAAGCTTTCTTT
12,NA,TRBV4-1,TRBJ2-7,NA,CASSPLGNEQYF,TGCGCCAGCAGCCCCTTAGGGAACGAGCAGTACTTC
16,NA,TRBV6-5,TRBJ2-3,NA,CASSYSPDPSTDTQYF,TGTGCCAGCAGTTACTCCCCGGATCCTAGCACAGATACGCAGTATTTT
15,NA,TRBV4-2,TRBJ1-2,NA,CASSQAGATNYGYTF,TGTGCCAGCAGCCAAGCAGGCGCGACTAACTATGGCTACACCTTC
16,TRBD1,TRBV5-1,TRBJ1-5,once,CASSLSGRGEGQPQHF,TGCGCCAGCAGCTTGTCTGGCAGGGGGGAAGGTCAGCCCCAGCATTTT
17,NA,TRBV9,TRBJ2-1,NA,CASSLMSGPSPYNEQFF,TGTGCCAGCAGCTTGATGAGCGGCCCTAGTCCCTACAATGAGCAGTTCTTC
14,TRBD2,TRBV29-1,TRBJ2-5,few,CSGGGAGVGETQYF,TGCAGCGGTGGCGGAGCGGGAGTAGGCGAGACCCAGTACTTC
14,NA,TRBV2,TRBJ1-5,NA,CASSELTFNQPQHF,TGTGCCAGCAGTGAATTAACTTTCAATCAGCCCCAGCATTTT
14,NA,TRBV7-9,TRBJ2-1,once,CASRLLSGNNEQFF,TGTGCCAGCCGTCTACTATCGGGTAACAATGAGCAGTTCTTC
15,NA,TRBV5-6,TRBJ1-1,NA,CASSPLGRLGTEAFF,TGTGCCAGCAGCCCCCTCGGGCGGCTAGGCACTGAAGCTTTCTTT
17,NA,TRBV7-2,TRBJ1-5,NA,CASSLDRDTHSNQPQHF,TGTGCCAGCAGCTTAGACCGGGACACACATAGCAATCAGCCCCAGCATTTT
14,TRBD1,TRBV10-3,TRBJ2-1,NA,CAIRKTGSGTEQFF,TGTGCCATCAGAAAGACAGGGAGCGGAACTGAGCAGTTCTTC
15,NA,TRBV4-3,TRBJ1-3,NA,CASSQDITAGNTIYF,TGCGCCAGCAGCCAAGATATAACAGCCGGAAACACCATATATTTT
16,NA,TRBV18,TRBJ2-5,NA,CASSPNQQEGQETQYF,TGTGCCAGCTCACCTAACCAGCAAGAGGGACAAGAGACCCAGTACTTC
17,TRBD2,TRBV28,TRBJ2-3,NA,CASSFQEMREGQDTQYF,TGTGCCAGCAGTTTTCAGGAGATGAGGGAGGGCCAAGATACGCAGTATTTT
15,TRBD1,TRBV4-3,TRBJ2-7,NA,CASSQGTGPQYEQYF,TGCGCCAGCAGCCAAGGGACAGGGCCTCAGTACGAGCAGTACTTC
12,NA,TRBV6-5,TRBJ2-2,NA,CASSYSTGELFF,TGTGCCAGCAGTTACTCCACCGGGGAGCTGTTTTTT
14,NA,TRBV19,TRBJ2-2,NA,CASSPQAYAGELFF,TGTGCCAGTAGCCCCCAGGCTTACGCCGGGGAGCTGTTTTTT
14,NA,TRBV30,TRBJ1-1,NA,CAWRRRVDNTEAFF,TGTGCCTGGAGGAGGCGAGTCGACAATACTGAAGCTTTCTTT
11,NA,TRBV20-1,TRBJ2-3,NA,CSAITLDTQYF,TGCAGTGCAATCACCCTAGATACGCAGTATTTT
16,NA,TRBV7-8,TRBJ1-3,once,CASSLVFGVRGNTIYF,TGTGCCAGCAGCTTAGTCTTCGGGGTTCGTGGAAACACCATATATTTT
15,TRBD1,TRBV5-1,TRBJ2-1,NA,CASSAGQGSSNEQFF,TGCGCCAGCAGCGCGGGACAGGGAAGTTCCAATGAGCAGTTCTTC
14,TRBD1,TRBV2,TRBJ2-1,NA,CASIGQASYNEQFF,TGTGCCAGCATAGGACAGGCCAGCTACAATGAGCAGTTCTTC
18,TRBD1,TRBV7-6,TRBJ2-7,NA,CASSLDGTGGAISYEQYF,TGTGCCAGCAGCTTAGATGGGACAGGGGGCGCCATCTCCTACGAGCAGTACTTC
13,NA,TRBV2,TRBJ2-1,NA,CASSLGPYNEQFF,TGTGCCAGCAGCCTAGGCCCCTACAATGAGCAGTTCTTC
16,NA,TRBV5-1,TRBJ2-2,NA,CASSLNAGPNTGELFF,TGCGCCAGCAGCTTAAACGCGGGCCCCAACACCGGGGAGCTGTTTTTT
13,NA,TRBV15,TRBJ1-1,NA,CATSRTWETEAFF,TGTGCCACCAGCAGAACCTGGGAGACTGAAGCTTTCTTT
16,TRBD2,TRBV6-5,TRBJ2-1,NA,CASSYFLAADYNEQFF,TGTGCCAGCAGTTACTTCCTAGCGGCTGACTACAATGAGCAGTTCTTC
14,NA,TRBV28,TRBJ2-7,NA,CASSFRLRRYEQYF,TGTGCCAGCAGTTTCCGCCTCAGACGCTACGAGCAGTACTTC
11,NA,TRBV29-1,TRBJ1-2,NA,CSASIDSLYTF,TGCAGCGCTAGTATTGACAGTCTCTACACCTTC
12,NA,TRBV5-4,TRBJ2-7,NA,CASSLPHGEQYF,TGTGCCAGCAGCTTGCCCCACGGCGAGCAGTACTTC
13,NA,TRBV15,TRBJ2-5,NA,CATSRSPLETQYF,TGTGCCACCAGCAGATCACCGTTGGAGACCCAGTACTTC
16,TRBD2,TRBV14,TRBJ2-2,NA,CASSHRTSVNTGELFF,TGTGCCAGCAGCCATAGGACTAGCGTAAACACCGGGGAGCTGTTTTTT
15,NA,TRBV29-1,TRBJ2-1,NA,CSVEGQASSYNEQFF,TGCAGCGTTGAAGGCCAGGCTAGCTCCTACAATGAGCAGTTCTTC
13,NA,TRBV28,TRBJ1-1,NA,CASSFRLNTEAFF,TGTGCCAGCAGTTTTCGGCTGAACACTGAAGCTTTCTTT
13,NA,TRBV28,TRBJ2-7,few,CASSFTSFHEQYF,TGTGCCAGCAGTTTCACTAGCTTCCACGAGCAGTACTTC
15,TRBD1,TRBV29-1,TRBJ1-2,NA,CSVRDRVITDYGYTF,TGCAGCGTCCGGGACAGGGTGATTACCGACTATGGCTACACCTTC
14,NA,TRBV11-3,TRBJ2-7,once,CASSLSTVGSEQYF,TGTGCCAGCAGCTTATCGACAGTAGGCTCCGAGCAGTACTTC
16,TRBD1,TRBV5-1,TRBJ2-7,NA,CASSDGPGQGAYEQYF,TGCGCCAGCAGCGACGGGCCGGGACAGGGGGCCTACGAGCAGTACTTC
13,NA,TRBV19,TRBJ1-4,NA,CASSPGTGEKLFF,TGTGCCAGTAGTCCGGGTACAGGGGAAAAACTGTTTTTT
18,TRBD2,TRBV4-1,TRBJ2-3,NA,CASSQRVGVAGLTDTQYF,TGCGCCAGCAGCCAAAGGGTGGGGGTAGCGGGACTGACAGATACGCAGTATTTT
15,NA,TRBV29-1,TRBJ2-3,NA,CSVERRGPVTDTQYF,TGCAGCGTTGAACGTAGGGGACCTGTCACAGATACGCAGTATTTT
14,NA,TRBV5-1,TRBJ1-4,NA,CASSLGGPEEKLFF,TGCGCCAGCAGCTTGGGCGGGCCTGAGGAAAAACTGTTTTTT
17,NA,TRBV4-2,TRBJ1-4,few,CASSQRSGRQHDEKLFF,TGTGCCAGCAGCCAAAGATCGGGGAGACAGCATGATGAAAAACTGTTTTTT
13,NA,TRBV11-3,TRBJ2-1,NA,CASSSLLAAKVFF,TGTGCCAGCAGCTCCCTTCTGGCAGCTAAGGTGTTCTTC